Sequencing of this T cell receptor beta chain was carried out in a study of blood T cell repertoires in COVID-19. Whole-study context: COVID-19 samples, acute and convalescent, were from the United States, Italy and Spain. PBMCs, B-cell-depleted T cells, or T cells were the source of the cDNA or gDNA that made up the material.

Germline V gene data show CDR1 as MNHEY and CDR2 as SVGAGI. V gave up 0 bases and J gave up 10 bases; unmatched junction bases: 2. The CDR3 spans 13 residues. Original analysis: Nucleated cell counts were estimated from reference gene primer amplification. Only in-frame clones appear in the TCRdb table, and some are missing; sequencing was by immunoSEQ multiplex PCR. V, J and clone size are taken as reported in that table, and D and trimming were inferred from the DNA itself. The sample has under 55,000 clones; 80% are singletons. This sequence joins TRBV6-5 and TRBJ1-5; 8 bases are a match to TRBD1. The sequence came from a man between 65 and 85 years old with acute or convalescent COVID-19. The sequenced sample consisted of peripheral blood. This CDR3 is CASSYSGQGPQHF. CDR3 nucleotides: TGTGCCAGCAGTTACTCCGGACAGGGACCCCAGCATTTT.